A single sample gave rise to the 15 T cell receptor beta chains below, sequenced in a study of T-cell reconstitution after alpha-beta-depleted transplantation in children (dated by TCRdb to 2016 to 2018). The library was produced with PCR. Instrument on record: Illumina HiSeq 2500. To normalize quantification of the TCRbeta repertoire, the TCR libraries were built with molecular barcoding that relied on unique molecular identifiers. The public reads were reanalyzed by TCRdb: fastp trimming at Q25, MiXCR alignment, in-frame beta chains only. Entries are consolidated by CDR3 protein sequence, retaining the most common genes and DNA. The table for this sample lists approximately 97,000 distinct CDR3 sequences; 4.5% to 7.5% of them were counted only once. Roughly 5.5% of the sample rests with the top ten. The intended sense of this specimen's time point label: day 60 (about 2 months) after transplantation. The intended sense of this specimen's treatment or condition label: allogeneic hematopoietic cell transplantation with graft depleted of TCRalphabeta T cells and CD19 B cells.

The sequencing used PBMCs, mostly from graft donor cells, collected 60 days after TCRalphabeta/CD19-depleted stem cell transplant. Receptor source: a female patient between 2 and 15 years old who had a stem cell transplant for Fanconi anemia, so the T cells may come from the graft donor.

This clonotype was recorded many times. The rearrangement uses TRBV5-6 and TRBJ2-3; D unclear. V shed 2 bases and J shed 13 bases, with 14 bases lying between them. Germline values: CDR1 SGHDT, CDR2 YYEEEE. CDR3 length: 12 residues. The CDR3 DNA is TGTGCCAGCAGCTTTTCGTACAGTCGGGAGTATTTT. This codes for CASSFSYSREYF.

Note on this clonotype: This could be a read error, since a much larger clone is one nucleotide away. The rearrangement joins TRBV10-3 to TRBJ2-2; 14 positions match TRBD2. CDR1 ENHRY and CDR2 SYGVKD come from the germline V gene. There are 16 residues in the CDR3. Trimming took 4 bases from V and 6 from J; bases not matched to a gene: 4. The CDR3 spells CAISGQGLAGAGELFF. Written as DNA, the CDR3 is TGTGCCATCAGTGGGCAGGGACTAGCGGGGGCCGGGGAGCTGTTTTTT.

This clonotype was detected many times. J is TRBJ2-7 and V is TRBV9; possibly TRBD1 or TRBD2 for D (5 bases each). The CDR3 is 15 amino acids. The germline CDR1 and CDR2 sequences are SGDLS and YYNGEE. V lost 0 bases, J lost 2 bases, and 12 bases lay in between. The CDR3 loop reads CASSVGGTRTYEQYF. CDR3 nucleotide sequence: TGTGCCAGCAGCGTAGGAGGGACGCGGACCTACGAGCAGTACTTC.

This clonotype was seen repeatedly, ten times or more. The gene calls are TRBV29-1 and TRBJ2-3, with D possibly being TRBD1 (5 bases). The CDR3 is 13 residues long. V lost 2 bases and J 8 bases, leaving 14 bases between the germline ends. Germline CDR1 is SQVTM and CDR2 is ANQGSEA. This chain's CDR3 is CSVETGWGGTQYF. CDR3 DNA: TGCAGCGTTGAAACAGGTTGGGGTGGTACGCAGTATTTT.

This clonotype was observed at least ten times. The J gene is TRBJ2-1, the V gene TRBV20-1, with 7 bases lining up with TRBD2. The CDR3 sequence is 14 residues long. With V trimmed by 6 bases and J by 4 bases, 9 bases remained unmatched. CDR1 DFQATT and CDR2 SNEGSKA come from the germline V gene (reference sequence). CDR3 in amino acids: CSATTGTKYNEQFF. The DNA for the CDR3 is TGCAGTGCAACGACCGGGACTAAATACAATGAGCAGTTCTTC.

This clonotype was seen only a few times. The CDR3 coding sequence is TGTGCCAGCAGCTTGGGACAGGTGAGCTCCTACAATGAGCAGTTCTTC. Protein product: CASSLGQVSSYNEQFF. The chain couples TRBV5-5 to TRBJ2-1; D is possibly TRBD1 (6 bases). CDR1 is SGHKS, CDR2 YYEKEE, per germline (reference sequence). Trimming took off 0 bases at V and 0 bases at J, with 10 bases between the two ends. The CDR3 has 16 residues. The complete variable domain, with remaining parts taken from reference TRBV5-5 and TRBJ2-1, reads DAGVTQSPTHLIKTRGQQVTLRCSPISGHKSVSWYQQVLGQGPQFIFQYYEKEERGRGNFPDRFSARQFPNYSSELNVNALLLGDSALYLCASSLGQVSSYNEQFFGPGTRLTVL.

This clonotype was picked up many times. The chain joins TRBV5-1 to TRBJ2-1; TRBD2 might be the D (5 bases). Deletions cut 0 bases from V and 5 bases from J, with 9 bases between. The CDR3 extends over 14 amino acids. Germline V CDR1 and CDR2: SGHRS, YFSETQ. DNA of the CDR3: TGCGCCAGCAGCTTGGAGCGGTTCGACAATGAGCAGTTCTTC. It translates to CASSLERFDNEQFF.

This clonotype was counted at least ten times. The chain is built from TRBV12-3 or TRBV12-4 and TRBJ2-7, with D uncertain. Trimming cost V 2 bases and J 3 bases, with 17 bases left between them. This CDR3 is 16 amino acids long. The CDR3 protein is CASSLRIELIGYEQYF. CDR3 bases: TGTGCCAGCAGTTTAAGGATTGAGCTCATTGGCTACGAGCAGTACTTC.

This chain connects TRBV28 to TRBJ2-3; a weak D match, TRBD1 (5 bases). The CDR3 has 14 amino acids. From germline, CDR1 is MDHEN and CDR2 SYDVKM. The germline V and J ends were trimmed by 3 bases and 0 bases, with 7 bases remaining between them. In DNA form, the CDR3 reads TGTGCCAGCAGTTTTCAGGGAAGCACAGATACGCAGTATTTT. Translated: CASSFQGSTDTQYF.

This clonotype has a count of ten or more. V and J are TRBV20-1 and TRBJ2-7, with 8 bases lining up with TRBD2. Germline V gives CDR1 DFQATT, CDR2 SNEGSKA (reference sequence). V gave up 6 bases and J gave up 0 bases; unmatched junction bases: 4. The CDR3 loop spans 13 amino acids. In DNA form, the CDR3 reads TGCAGTGCCCAGCGGGGGTCCTCCTACGAGCAGTACTTC. It yields the protein CSAQRGSSYEQYF.

This clonotype showed up many times. The chain has TRBV6-4 and TRBJ2-2; D uncertain. Germline V CDR1 and CDR2: MRHNA, SNTAGT. The CDR3 sequence is 14 residues long. Trimming removed 4 bases from V and 0 bases from J, with 6 bases in between. The CDR3 DNA follows: TGTGCCAGCAGTGGGCAGCCGAACACCGGGGAGCTGTTTTTT. Protein product: CASSGQPNTGELFF.

This clonotype occurred many times. Here the CDR3 reads CASSEYFIRDTGELFF. CDR3 sequence (DNA): TGTGCCAGCAGTGAATATTTTATACGAGACACCGGGGAGCTGTTTTTT. This rearrangement joins TRBV25-1 to TRBJ2-2; no clear D gene. The ends were cut back, 0 bases at V and 3 bases at J, with 11 bases in the middle. Looked up from germline, CDR1 is MGHDK and CDR2 is SYGVNS. This CDR3 is 16 amino acids long.

The genes are TRBV23-1 and TRBJ2-2; D is unresolved. TRBV23-1 qualifies as an ORF whose function is uncertain. The germline V and J ends were trimmed by 8 bases and 4 bases, with 14 bases remaining between them. CDR3 length: 14 residues. The CDR3 nucleotides are TGCGCCAGCCCTCACCCAGGATGCACCGGGGAGCTGTTTTTT. It is translated as CASPHPGCTGELFF.

This clonotype was observed a handful of times. The genes are TRBV2 and TRBJ1-6, with D unclear. V lost 1 base and J 7 bases, leaving 11 bases between the germline ends. The germline V gene encodes CDR1 SNHLY and CDR2 FYNNEI. CDR3 length: 15 amino acids. CDR3 in DNA: TGTGCCAGCAGTGAAGAAGAACGGCTCAATTCACCCCTCCACTTT. Its translation: CASSEEERLNSPLHF.

At least ten counts were recorded for this clonotype. J is TRBJ2-3 and V is TRBV12-3 or TRBV12-4; D is possibly TRBD2 (5 bases). Trimming shortened V by 5 bases and J by 6 bases, and 9 bases separated the two germline ends. This CDR3 contains 12 residues. CDR3 protein: CASSAGLDTQYF. The CDR3 coding sequence is TGTGCCAGCAGTGCCGGACTGGATACGCAGTATTTT.